This T cell receptor (beta chain) derives from a study of regulatory T cells in long-lasting Graves disease. Study-wide findings and caveats: The TCR repertoire of persistent Graves' patients was less diverse than that of newly diagnosed ones.

Time point defined: persistent/refractory GD, antithyroid drugs over 5 years with positive TRAb. TCR sequences were obtained from RNA taken from PBMCs. The V gene lost 6 bases and the J gene lost 5 bases, with 11 bases spanning the gap. The CDR3 spans 12 residues. Per the germline V gene, CDR1 is MNHNS and CDR2 is SASEGT. Arm-PCR of CDR3 regions and iRepertoire HTBI primers were used to build TCR beta libraries. TCRdb ran MiXCR on the multiplex PCR reads and lists one entry per CDR3 protein. The repertoire consists of roughly 400,000 distinct CDR3 sequences, with roughly 20% occurring once and the leading ten covering roughly 20%. This clonotype was recorded at least ten times. The antigen is undetermined.

The sequence was collected from a female donor with Graves disease. Specimen: peripheral blood mononuclear cells (PBMCs), collected when the disease was refractory, from a patient treated with antithyroid drugs. The gene calls are TRBV6-1 and TRBJ2-7, with D unresolved. CDR3 in amino acids: CASRSPFHEQYF. The DNA for the CDR3 is TGTGCCAGCAGATCTCCGTTCCACGAGCAGTACTTC.